This T cell receptor (beta chain) originates from a study of blood T cell repertoires in COVID-19. What the recovered Cohort 3 donors had was two negative PCRs, clearance, or symptom resolution. Using immunoSEQ multiplex PCR, the repertoire was profiled, and TCRdb retains in-frame clones only, with some absent. The top ten hold approximately 5% of the sample, which has roughly 300,000 clones, about 89% seen once. The CDR3 contains 17 residues. Per the germline V gene, CDR1 is MNHEY and CDR2 is SMNVEV (reference sequence). V was clipped by 7 bases and J by 6 bases; unmatched bases: 14. This chain uses TRBV27 with TRBJ2-2, with 10 bases aligning to TRBD2. The TCR originated in a woman between 25 and 40 years old who had recovered from COVID-19. The material sequenced was PBMCs or T cells enriched from blood (not recorded which). The CDR3 bases are TGTGCCAGCACCTTTAAACGGAGCGGGGGGGCCTCCGGGGAGCTGTTTTTT. It codes for CASTFKRSGGASGELFF.